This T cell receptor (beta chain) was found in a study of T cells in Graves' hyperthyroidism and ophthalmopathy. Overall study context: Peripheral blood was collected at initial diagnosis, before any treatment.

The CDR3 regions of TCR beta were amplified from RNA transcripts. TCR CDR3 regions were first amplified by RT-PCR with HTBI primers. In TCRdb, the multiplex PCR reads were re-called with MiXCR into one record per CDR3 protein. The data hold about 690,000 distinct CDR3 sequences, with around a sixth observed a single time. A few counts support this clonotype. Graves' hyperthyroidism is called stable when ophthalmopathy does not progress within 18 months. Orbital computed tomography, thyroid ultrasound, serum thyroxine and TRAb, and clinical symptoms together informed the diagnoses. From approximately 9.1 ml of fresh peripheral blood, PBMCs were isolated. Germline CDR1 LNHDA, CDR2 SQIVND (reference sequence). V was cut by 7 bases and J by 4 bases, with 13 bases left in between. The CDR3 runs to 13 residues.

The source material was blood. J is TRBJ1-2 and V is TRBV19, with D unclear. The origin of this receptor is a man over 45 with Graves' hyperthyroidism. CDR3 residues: CASTLDPFYGYTF. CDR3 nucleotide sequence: TGTGCCAGTACCCTCGACCCGTTCTATGGCTACACCTTC.